Each of the 30 T cell receptor beta chains below was sequenced from the same sample in a study of blood T cell repertoires in COVID-19. The assay was immunoSEQ multiplex PCR, and TCRdb's table has in-frame clones only and misses some. The sample records more than 250,000 clones, 70% to 90% being singletons. Sequencing was done on a sample of peripheral blood. The receptors were gathered from a man aged 18-30 years who had recovered from COVID-19.

The chain uses TRBV5-1 and TRBJ2-7; D uncertain. Between the trimmed V and J ends, which lost 0 bases and 3 bases, there was a span of 7 bases. The CDR3 extends over 13 amino acids. Per germline, CDR1 SGHRS and CDR2 YFSETQ. CDR3 DNA: TGCGCCAGCAGCTTGGCCCCCTTCTACGAGCAGTACTTC. Translated, it gives CASSLAPFYEQYF.

The chain joins TRBV3-1 (or the pseudogene TRBV3-2) to TRBJ1-3; TRBD1 is a possible D gene (5 bases). The CDR3 spans 15 residues. Trimming pared 8 bases from V and 2 bases from J, leaving 16 bases between. Germline-derived CDR1 and CDR2 are LGHDT and YNNKEL (reference sequence). The CDR3 region has the DNA TGTGCCAGCGCGGGGACGGGACTAACTGGAAACACCATATATTTT. Its translation is CASAGTGLTGNTIYF.

This clone was recorded at least ten times. This same CDR3 is encoded by further DNA sequences in the sample. This rearrangement joins TRBV10-2 to TRBJ1-5; TRBD1 matches 8 bases. The CDR3 has 14 residues. V gave up 6 bases and J gave up 7 bases; unmatched junction bases: 8. Per germline, CDR1 WSHSY and CDR2 SAAADI. The chain's CDR3 is CASSYGQGGQPQHF. The CDR3 DNA follows: TGCGCCAGCAGCTACGGACAGGGAGGACAGCCCCAGCATTTT.

This chain joins TRBV7-9 and TRBJ1-3; TRBD1 might be the D (5 bases). This CDR3 has 14 amino acids. Germline CDR1 reads SEHNR; CDR2 reads FQNEAQ (reference sequence). The V gene lost 5 bases and the J gene lost 0 bases, with 8 bases spanning the gap. In DNA form, the CDR3 reads TGTGCCAGCAGCCGACAGAGCTCTGGAAACACCATATATTTT. This translates into CASSRQSSGNTIYF. Full variable domain (rest looked up from reference TRBV7-9 and TRBJ1-3): DTGVSQNPRHKITKRGQNVTFRCDPISEHNRLYWYRQTLGQGPEFLTYFQNEAQLEKSRLLSDRFSAERPKGSFSTLEIQRTEQGDSAMYLCASSRQSSGNTIYFGEGSWLTVV.

This clone was detected once. The genes are TRBV18 and TRBJ1-5; possibly TRBD1 for D (5 bases). The CDR3 spans 15 residues. CDR1 KGHSH and CDR2 LQKENI come from the germline V gene. V lost 0 bases and J 4 bases, leaving 10 bases between the germline ends. CDR3 coding DNA: TGTGCCAGCTCACCACCGCAGGGTGGAAATCAGCCCCAGCATTTT. Encoded protein: CASSPPQGGNQPQHF.

The chain uses TRBV4-2 and TRBJ2-7, with 13 positions matching TRBD2. With V trimmed by 0 bases and J by 4 bases, 3 bases remained unmatched. This CDR3 contains 16 residues. Germline V gene data show CDR1 as LGHNA and CDR2 as YNFKEQ. CDR3 residues: CASSQEGTSGMYEQYF. The CDR3 nucleotides are TGTGCCAGCAGCCAAGAAGGGACTAGCGGGATGTACGAGCAGTACTTC.

V and J are TRBV18 and TRBJ2-3; perhaps TRBD1 as D (5 bases). The V end lost 2 bases, the J end lost 0 bases, and 9 bases lay between the germline ends. The germline gives CDR1 KGHSH, CDR2 LQKENI. The CDR3 runs 15 residues. For the CDR3, the DNA is TGTGCCAGCTCACCAAGGGGTGGGAGCACAGATACGCAGTATTTT. Protein product: CASSPRGGSTDTQYF.

The V call is TRBV7-2, the J call TRBJ1-1, with D tentatively TRBD1 (5 bases). The CDR3 loop spans 14 amino acids. The germline CDR1 and CDR2 sequences are SGHTA and FQGNSA. V lost 3 bases and J lost 2, with 10 bases in between. In nucleotides, the CDR3 is TGTGCCAGCAGCTTCCGGACAAAAAACACTGAAGCTTTCTTT. It translates to CASSFRTKNTEAFF.

The chain carries TRBV12-3 or TRBV12-4 and TRBJ1-5, with D tentatively TRBD1 (5 bases). V was pared by 3 bases and J by 6 bases, with 9 bases between. This CDR3 spans 13 amino acids. CDR3 DNA sequence: TGTGCCAGCAGTTTGGCAGGGATTCAGCCCCAGCATTTT. Amino acid sequence: CASSLAGIQPQHF.

The J gene is TRBJ2-7, the V gene TRBV5-4; a weak D match, TRBD1 (6 bases). Germline V lookup: CDR1 SGHNT, CDR2 YYREEE (reference sequence). V was cut by 0 bases and J by 3 bases, with 16 bases left in between. This CDR3 is built from 16 residues. This CDR3 is CASSLVSARGYYEQYF. CDR3 bases: TGTGCCAGCAGCTTGGTCAGTGCCAGGGGATACTACGAGCAGTACTTC.

This clone was counted once. V is TRBV2 and J is TRBJ2-1, with TRBD1 identical over 7 bases. The length of the CDR3 is 12 residues. The V and J ends lost 9 bases and 15 bases, in that order; junction bases with no gene match: 14. CDR1 is SNHLY, CDR2 FYNNEI, per germline. CDR3 amino acids: CASITTGIVPFF. The CDR3, as DNA: TGTGCCAGTATTACGACAGGGATAGTACCGTTCTTC.

V usage is TRBV2 and J usage is TRBJ2-3, with a tentative D call TRBD2 (6 bases). Germline assignment: CDR1 SNHLY and CDR2 FYNNEI. The CDR3 has 15 residues. Trimming left V 6 bases short and J 3 bases short, with 16 bases between. The DNA of the CDR3 is TGTGCCAGCAGCGGGAGTGAAGTTGGGACAGATACGCAGTATTTT. This encodes CASSGSEVGTDTQYF.

The V and J genes are TRBV4-3 and TRBJ2-6; D uncertain. CDR3 length equals 17 residues. Per germline, CDR1 LGHNA and CDR2 YSLEER. V gave up 2 bases and J gave up 0 bases, with 11 bases separating them. CDR3 DNA: TGCGCCAGCAGCCAATCTTCGACGGGCTCTGGGGCCAACGTCCTGACTTTC. Protein sequence: CASSQSSTGSGANVLTF.

The V call is TRBV10-3, the J call TRBJ1-1; perhaps TRBD1 as D (6 bases). V lost 4 bases, J lost 2 bases, and 14 bases lay in between. The CDR3 contains 15 residues. The germline CDR1 and CDR2 sequences are ENHRY and SYGVKD. CDR3 sequence: CAISGRGGLNTEAFF. CDR3 bases: TGTGCCATCAGTGGAAGGGGGGGCCTAAACACTGAAGCTTTCTTT.

The rearrangement links TRBV11-3 to TRBJ2-3; 9 bases are shared with TRBD2. Germline V gives CDR1 SGHNT, CDR2 YENEEA. The junction had 4 bases not matched to a gene; V was cut back by 1 base and J by 5 bases. The CDR3 contains 15 residues. CDR3 bases: TGTGCCAGCAGCTTAGGCGGGGGGGCCAGAGATACGCAGTATTTT. Its translation: CASSLGGGARDTQYF.

This clone was recorded only once. The chain joins TRBV6-6 to TRBJ2-7, with D possibly matching TRBD2 (7 bases). Germline values: CDR1 MNHNY, CDR2 SVGAGI (reference sequence). V was clipped by 8 bases and J by 1 base, with 18 bases between them. This CDR3 region has 15 residues. CDR3 sequence: CASQSRGAVSYEQYF. For the CDR3, the DNA is TGTGCCAGCCAATCACGGGGGGCGGTATCCTACGAGCAGTACTTC.

This chain uses TRBV6-1 with TRBJ1-4; 8 bases agree with TRBD1. J gave up 2 bases and V 4 bases, and 6 bases lay outside the gene matches. The CDR3 is made up of 16 amino acids. Germline loops: CDR1 MNHNS, CDR2 SASEGT. The CDR3 sequence: CASSAGQGWTNEKLFF. CDR3 DNA sequence: TGTGCCAGCAGTGCCGGACAGGGATGGACTAATGAAAAACTGTTTTTT.

The table lists this clone with a count of one. J is TRBJ1-5 and V is TRBV19; the match to TRBD1 covers 7 bases. CDR1 LNHDA and CDR2 SQIVND come from the germline V gene (reference sequence). With 7 bases clipped from V and 7 bases from J, the junction kept 7 bases outside the gene matches. This CDR3 comprises 13 residues. The CDR3 nucleotides read TGTGCCAGTACCCGACAGGGAGGCCAGCCCCAGCATTTT. Protein: CASTRQGGQPQHF.

V and J are TRBV3-1 (or the pseudogene TRBV3-2) and TRBJ1-2; D is unclear. V was trimmed by 3 bases and J by 3 bases, leaving 14 bases between them. Germline CDR1 is LGHDT and CDR2 is YNNKEL (reference sequence). This CDR3 is built from 15 residues. The CDR3 protein is CASSHAMGLDYGYTF. The CDR3 nucleotides read TGTGCCAGCAGCCATGCGATGGGCCTTGACTATGGCTACACCTTC.

The chain links TRBV19 to TRBJ1-6; D is uncertain. The ends were cut back, 1 base at V and 0 bases at J, with 10 bases in the middle. The CDR3 has 17 residues. CDR1 and CDR2 (germline): LNHDA, SQIVND (reference sequence). CDR3 loop: CASSIGDSSSYNSPLHF. The CDR3 DNA reads as TGTGCCAGTAGTATAGGCGACTCCAGCTCCTATAATTCACCCCTCCACTTT. Based on the CDR3 plus reference TRBV19 and TRBJ1-6, the full variable domain is DGGITQSPKYLFRKEGQNVTLSCEQNLNHDAMYWYRQDPGQGLRLIYYSQIVNDFQKGDIAEGYSVSREKKESFPLTVTSAQKNPTAFYLCASSIGDSSSYNSPLHFGNGTRLTVT.

The chain employs TRBV3-1 (or the pseudogene TRBV3-2) and TRBJ2-5, with no clear D. V shed 5 bases and J shed 4 bases, with 8 bases lying between them. Germline V CDR1 and CDR2: LGHDT, YNNKEL (reference sequence). The CDR3 has 12 amino acids. CDR3 bases: TGTGCCAGCAGCGATTCGGGAGAGACCCAGTACTTC. Translated, it gives CASSDSGETQYF.

The rearrangement links TRBV3-1 (or the pseudogene TRBV3-2) to TRBJ2-2; 10 bases fit TRBD2. Germline lookup yields CDR1 LGHDT and CDR2 YNNKEL (reference sequence). The CDR3 sequence is 15 residues long. J lost 5 bases, V lost 6 bases, and 6 bases had no gene match. For the CDR3, the DNA is TGTGCCAGCAGGCTAGCGGGAGCGGGTACCGGGGAGCTGTTTTTT. This encodes CASRLAGAGTGELFF.

The chain links TRBV19 to TRBJ2-1; no clear D gene. From germline, CDR1 is LNHDA and CDR2 SQIVND (reference sequence). The ends were cut back, 1 base at V and 6 bases at J, with 13 bases in the middle. The CDR3 is made up of 15 amino acids. DNA of the CDR3: TGTGCCAGTAGTATAGCACTATCCCTCCCCAATGAGCAGTTCTTC. This codes for CASSIALSLPNEQFF.

This chain uses TRBV7-8 with TRBJ1-3, with TRBD1 matching 8 bases. The trim removed 3 bases at V and 4 bases at J, leaving 5 bases unmatched. Germline loops: CDR1 SGHVS, CDR2 FQNEAQ. The CDR3 covers 15 residues. CDR3 nucleotide sequence: TGTGCCAGCAGCTTGACGCAGGGGGCAGGAAACACCATATATTTT. Amino acid sequence: CASSLTQGAGNTIYF. The entire variable domain, with the rest obtained from reference TRBV7-8 and TRBJ1-3, is as follows: GAGVSQSPRYKVAKRGQDVALRCDPISGHVSLFWYQQALGQGPEFLTYFQNEAQLDKSGLPSDRFFAERPEGSVSTLKIQRTQQEDSAVYLCASSLTQGAGNTIYFGEGSWLTVV.

The chain recombines TRBV7-2 with TRBJ1-5, with TRBD1 identical over 9 bases. This CDR3 has 16 amino acids. V dropped 4 bases and J dropped 3; count of bases not matched to a gene: 7. Germline-derived CDR1 and CDR2 are SGHTA and FQGNSA. CDR3 sequence (DNA): TGTGCCAGCAGCTCTACGGGACAGGGCCTCAATCAGCCCCAGCATTTT. Protein: CASSSTGQGLNQPQHF.

The genes are TRBV4-1 and TRBJ2-5; 7 bases fit TRBD2. The CDR3 runs to 16 residues. The germline CDR1 and CDR2 sequences are MGHRA and YSYEKL. V lost 1 base, J lost 9 bases, and 14 bases stayed unmatched. The CDR3 DNA follows: TGCGCCAGCAGCCAAGTCTTGGACCTCACGGGGGGTCCCCAGTACTTC. Its protein is CASSQVLDLTGGPQYF.

The V call is TRBV6-5, the J call TRBJ1-1; weak D call: TRBD1 (6 bases). Trimming stripped 5 bases from V and 4 bases from J, with 14 bases between. The germline V gene encodes CDR1 MNHEY and CDR2 SVGAGI. The CDR3 is 14 amino acids. The CDR3 sequence is CASSPSRGGTEAFF. In DNA, the CDR3 is TGTGCCAGCAGTCCTTCCAGGGGTGGCACTGAAGCTTTCTTT.

The V and J genes are TRBV6-2 or TRBV6-3 and TRBJ2-7; TRBD1 aligns across 9 bases. Losses at the gene ends were 4 bases for V and 3 bases for J; bases not matched to a gene: 4. The CDR3 has 14 residues. The V gene's germline CDR1 is MNHEY and CDR2 SVGEGT. In DNA form, the CDR3 reads TGTGCCAGCAGTTTCGGGACAGGGCTCTACGAGCAGTACTTC. It translates to CASSFGTGLYEQYF.

The gene calls are TRBV6-5 and TRBJ1-1, with D perhaps matching TRBD1 (5 bases). The V gene's germline CDR1 is MNHEY and CDR2 SVGAGI. The V end lost 4 bases, the J end lost 0 bases, and 15 bases lay between the germline ends. The length of the CDR3 is 16 residues. The CDR3 sequence is CASSFPPTGLNTEAFF. CDR3 DNA sequence: TGTGCCAGCAGTTTCCCCCCAACAGGCCTGAACACTGAAGCTTTCTTT.

The CDR3 sequence is CASKGQANTGELFF. The CDR3 DNA sequence: TGTGCCAGCAAGGGGCAGGCGAACACCGGGGAGCTGTTTTTT. This chain links TRBV3-1 (or the pseudogene TRBV3-2) with TRBJ2-2; weak D call: TRBD1 (5 bases). The CDR3 runs to 14 residues. Germline loops: CDR1 LGHDT, CDR2 YNNKEL (reference sequence). Deletions cut 7 bases from V and 0 bases from J, with 9 bases between.